Given below is one T cell receptor (beta chain) in context. Its specificity is not known. Template material for TCR beta VDJ and CDR3 profiling consisted of genomic DNA. TCRdb redid the calling of the reads with MiXCR, one entry per CDR3 protein. The table shows 400,000 to 450,000 distinct CDR3 sequences, with approximately 70% occurring only once. This sample was included in a study of CD8+CD57+ T cells in acquired aplastic anemia. Study information: Quantities of DNA derived from sorted CD4+ and CD8+ cells averaged about 3.2 ug. Healthy donor CD4+ cell samples had a mean of approximately 10 million reads. Study-wide results and caveats: Patients and controls shared 25 to 30 CD8+ CDR3 sequences. Patients and healthy controls showed no significant CD8+ Simpson's diversity difference.

Sequencing was carried out using sorted CD4+, CD8+, or CD8+CD57+ T cells (not recorded which) from PBMCs. The TCR was taken from a human donor in good health, serving as a control.

CDR3 sequence: CASRHRDWGIRQYF. In DNA form, the CDR3 reads TGTGCCAGTCGGCACCGGGACTGGGGAATAAGGCAGTACTTC. V and J are TRBV6-5 and TRBJ2-7; D is possibly TRBD2 (6 bases). V was trimmed by 9 bases and J by 9 bases, leaving 24 bases between them. The V gene's germline CDR1 is MNHEY and CDR2 SVGAGI. CDR3 length: 14 residues.